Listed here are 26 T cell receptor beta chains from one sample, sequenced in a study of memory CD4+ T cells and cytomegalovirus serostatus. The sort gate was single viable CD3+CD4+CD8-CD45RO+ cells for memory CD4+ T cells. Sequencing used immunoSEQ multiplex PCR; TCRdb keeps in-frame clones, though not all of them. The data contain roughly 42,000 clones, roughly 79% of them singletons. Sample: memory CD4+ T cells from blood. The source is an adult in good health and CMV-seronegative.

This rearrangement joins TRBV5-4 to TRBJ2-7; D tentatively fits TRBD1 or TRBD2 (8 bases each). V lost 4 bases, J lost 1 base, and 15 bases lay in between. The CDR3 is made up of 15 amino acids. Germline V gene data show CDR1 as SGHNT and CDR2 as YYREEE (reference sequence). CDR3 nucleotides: TGTGCCAGCAGCCGGGAGGGACAGGTTTCCTACGAGCAGTACTTC. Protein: CASSREGQVSYEQYF.

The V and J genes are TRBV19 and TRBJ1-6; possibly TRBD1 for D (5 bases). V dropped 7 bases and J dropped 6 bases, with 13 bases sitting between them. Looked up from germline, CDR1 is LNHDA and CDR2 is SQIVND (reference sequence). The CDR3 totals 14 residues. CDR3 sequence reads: CASTQGKPNSPLHF. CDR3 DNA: TGTGCCAGTACCCAGGGAAAACCTAATTCACCCCTCCACTTT.

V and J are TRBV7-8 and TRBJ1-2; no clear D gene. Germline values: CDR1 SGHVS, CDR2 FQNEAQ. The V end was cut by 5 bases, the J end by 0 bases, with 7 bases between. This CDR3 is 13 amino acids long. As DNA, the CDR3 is TGTGCCAGCAGCCCCGGCCCTAACTATGGCTACACCTTC. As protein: CASSPGPNYGYTF.

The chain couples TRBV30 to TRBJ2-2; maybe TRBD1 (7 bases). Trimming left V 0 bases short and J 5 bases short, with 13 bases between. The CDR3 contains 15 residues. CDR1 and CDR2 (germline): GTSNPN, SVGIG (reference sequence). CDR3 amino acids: CAWSVSGGRTGELFF. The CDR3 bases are TGTGCCTGGAGTGTGTCAGGGGGGCGAACCGGGGAGCTGTTTTTT.

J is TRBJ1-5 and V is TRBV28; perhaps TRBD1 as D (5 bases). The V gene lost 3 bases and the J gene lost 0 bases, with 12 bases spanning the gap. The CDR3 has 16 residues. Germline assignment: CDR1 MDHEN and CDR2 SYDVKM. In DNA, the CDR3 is TGTGCCAGCAGTTTGGGTGGGGGGTTTAGCAATCAGCCCCAGCATTTT. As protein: CASSLGGGFSNQPQHF.

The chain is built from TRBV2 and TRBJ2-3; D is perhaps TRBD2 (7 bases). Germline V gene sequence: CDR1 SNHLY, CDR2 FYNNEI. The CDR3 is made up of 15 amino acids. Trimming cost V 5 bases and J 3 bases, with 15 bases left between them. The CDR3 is CASSILRGTTDTQYF. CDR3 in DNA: TGTGCCAGCAGTATCTTGCGGGGGACAACAGATACGCAGTATTTT.

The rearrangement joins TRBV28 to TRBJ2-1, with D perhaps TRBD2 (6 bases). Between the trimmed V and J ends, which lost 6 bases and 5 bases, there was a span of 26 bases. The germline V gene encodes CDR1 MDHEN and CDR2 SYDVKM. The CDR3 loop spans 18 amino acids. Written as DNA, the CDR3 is TGTGCCAGCAGCTTTCACCGAGCCGGGACGGGGGTCGACAATGAGCAGTTCTTC. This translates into CASSFHRAGTGVDNEQFF.

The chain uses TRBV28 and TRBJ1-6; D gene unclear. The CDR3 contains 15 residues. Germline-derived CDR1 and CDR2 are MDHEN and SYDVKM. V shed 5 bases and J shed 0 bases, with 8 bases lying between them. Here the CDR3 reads CASSLPSSYNSPLHF. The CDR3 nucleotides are TGTGCCAGCAGTCTTCCCAGCTCCTATAATTCACCCCTCCACTTT.

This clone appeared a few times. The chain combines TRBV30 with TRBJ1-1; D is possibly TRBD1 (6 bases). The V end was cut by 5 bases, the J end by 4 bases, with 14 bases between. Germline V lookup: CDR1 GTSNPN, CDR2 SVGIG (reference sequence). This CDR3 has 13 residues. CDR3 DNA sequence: TGTGCCTGGGAATCACAGGGAATCACTGAAGCTTTCTTT. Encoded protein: CAWESQGITEAFF.

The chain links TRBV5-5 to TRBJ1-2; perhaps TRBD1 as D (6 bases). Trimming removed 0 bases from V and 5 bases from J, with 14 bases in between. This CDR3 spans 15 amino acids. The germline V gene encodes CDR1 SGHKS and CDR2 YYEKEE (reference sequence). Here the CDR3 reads CASSLETGSWYGYTF. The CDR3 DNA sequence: TGTGCCAGCAGCTTGGAAACAGGGAGCTGGTATGGCTACACCTTC.

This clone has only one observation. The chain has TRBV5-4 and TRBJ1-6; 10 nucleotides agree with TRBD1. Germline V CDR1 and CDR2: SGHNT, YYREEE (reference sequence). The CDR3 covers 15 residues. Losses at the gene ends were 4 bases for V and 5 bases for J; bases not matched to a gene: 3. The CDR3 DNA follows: TGTGCCAGCAGCGCGACAGGGGGCAATAATTCACCCCTCCACTTT. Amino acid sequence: CASSATGGNNSPLHF.

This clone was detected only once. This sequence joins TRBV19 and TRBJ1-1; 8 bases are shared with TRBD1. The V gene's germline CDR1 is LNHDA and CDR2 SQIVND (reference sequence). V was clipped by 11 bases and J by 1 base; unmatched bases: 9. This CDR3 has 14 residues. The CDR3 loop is CASKRGQENTEAFF. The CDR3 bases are TGTGCCTCAAAGCGGGGACAGGAGAACACTGAAGCTTTCTTT.

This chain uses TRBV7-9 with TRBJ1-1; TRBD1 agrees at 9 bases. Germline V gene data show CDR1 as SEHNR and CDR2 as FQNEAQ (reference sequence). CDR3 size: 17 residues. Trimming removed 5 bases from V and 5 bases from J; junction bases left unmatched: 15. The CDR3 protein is CASSPWTGAVEVTEAFF. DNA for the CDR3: TGTGCCAGCAGCCCATGGACAGGGGCCGTGGAGGTTACTGAAGCTTTCTTT. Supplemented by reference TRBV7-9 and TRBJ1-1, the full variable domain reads DTGVSQNPRHKITKRGQNVTFRCDPISEHNRLYWYRQTLGQGPEFLTYFQNEAQLEKSRLLSDRFSAERPKGSFSTLEIQRTEQGDSAMYLCASSPWTGAVEVTEAFFGQGTRLTVV.

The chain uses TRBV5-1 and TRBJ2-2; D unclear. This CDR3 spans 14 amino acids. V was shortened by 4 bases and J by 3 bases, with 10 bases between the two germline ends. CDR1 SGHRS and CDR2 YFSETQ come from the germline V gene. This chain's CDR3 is CASSPNGDTGELFF. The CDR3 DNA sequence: TGCGCCAGCAGCCCTAATGGGGACACCGGGGAGCTGTTTTTT.

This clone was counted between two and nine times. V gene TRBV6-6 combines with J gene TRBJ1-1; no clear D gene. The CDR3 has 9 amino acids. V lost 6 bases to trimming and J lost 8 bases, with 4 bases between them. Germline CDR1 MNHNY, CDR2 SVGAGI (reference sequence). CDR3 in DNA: TGTGCCAGCAGCAAAGAAGCTTTCTTT. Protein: CASSKEAFF.

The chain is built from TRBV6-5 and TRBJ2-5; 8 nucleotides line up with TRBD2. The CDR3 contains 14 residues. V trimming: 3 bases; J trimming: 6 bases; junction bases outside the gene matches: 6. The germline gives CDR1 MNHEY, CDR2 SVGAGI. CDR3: CASSYSGVPKTQYF. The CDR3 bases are TGTGCCAGCAGTTATAGCGGGGTCCCGAAGACCCAGTACTTC.

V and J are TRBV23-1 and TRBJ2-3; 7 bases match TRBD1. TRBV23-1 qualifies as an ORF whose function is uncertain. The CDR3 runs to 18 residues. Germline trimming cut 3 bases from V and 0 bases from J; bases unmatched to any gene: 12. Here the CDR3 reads CASSQITSGTASTDTQYF. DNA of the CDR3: TGCGCCAGCAGTCAGATTACCAGTGGGACAGCTAGCACAGATACGCAGTATTTT.

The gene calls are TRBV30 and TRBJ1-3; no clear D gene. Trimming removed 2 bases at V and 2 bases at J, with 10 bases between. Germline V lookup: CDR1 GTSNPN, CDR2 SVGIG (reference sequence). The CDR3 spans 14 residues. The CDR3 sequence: CAWSSGKAGNTIYF. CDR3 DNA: TGTGCCTGGAGTAGTGGGAAGGCTGGAAACACCATATATTTT.

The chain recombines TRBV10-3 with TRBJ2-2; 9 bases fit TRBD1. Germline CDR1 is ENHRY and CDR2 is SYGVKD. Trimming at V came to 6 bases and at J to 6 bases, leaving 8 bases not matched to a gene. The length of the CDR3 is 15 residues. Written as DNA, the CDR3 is TGTGCCATCAGACCCGGGACAGGGAGGGCCGGGGAGCTGTTTTTT. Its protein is CAIRPGTGRAGELFF.

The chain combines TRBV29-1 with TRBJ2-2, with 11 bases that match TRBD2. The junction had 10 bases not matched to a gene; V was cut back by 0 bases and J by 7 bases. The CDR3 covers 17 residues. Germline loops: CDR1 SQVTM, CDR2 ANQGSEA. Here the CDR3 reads CSVEDSGRTSGRGELFF. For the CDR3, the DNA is TGCAGCGTTGAAGATAGTGGGAGGACTAGCGGGCGCGGGGAGCTGTTTTTT.

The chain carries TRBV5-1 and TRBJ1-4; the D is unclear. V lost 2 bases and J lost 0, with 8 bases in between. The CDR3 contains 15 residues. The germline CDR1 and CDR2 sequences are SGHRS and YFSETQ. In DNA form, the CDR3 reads TGCGCCAGCAGCTTAATCGCAGCAACTAATGAAAAACTGTTTTTT. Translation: CASSLIAATNEKLFF. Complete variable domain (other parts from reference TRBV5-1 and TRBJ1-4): KAGVTQTPRYLIKTRGQQVTLSCSPISGHRSVSWYQQTPGQGLQFLFEYFSETQRNKGNFPGRFSGRQFSNSRSEMNVSTLELGDSALYLCASSLIAATNEKLFFGSGTQLSVL.

CDR3 DNA: TGTGCCATCAGTAATGGACAGGGGAGCACTGAAGCTTTCTTT. It is translated as CAISNGQGSTEAFF. The chain combines TRBV10-3 with TRBJ1-1, with 9 bases identical to TRBD1. Unmatched junction bases numbered 5, after V lost 5 bases and J lost 4 bases. The germline gives CDR1 ENHRY, CDR2 SYGVKD. The CDR3 loop spans 14 amino acids.

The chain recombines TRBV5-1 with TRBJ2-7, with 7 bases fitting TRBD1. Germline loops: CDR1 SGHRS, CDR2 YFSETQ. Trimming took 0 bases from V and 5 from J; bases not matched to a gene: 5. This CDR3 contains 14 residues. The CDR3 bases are TGCGCCAGCAGCTTGGTTCTGGACAGGAACGAGCAGTACTTC. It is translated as CASSLVLDRNEQYF.

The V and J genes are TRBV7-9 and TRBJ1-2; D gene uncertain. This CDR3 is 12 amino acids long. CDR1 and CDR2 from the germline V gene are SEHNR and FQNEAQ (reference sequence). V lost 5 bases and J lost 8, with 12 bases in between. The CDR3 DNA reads TGTGCCAGCAGCCCCGCCTTTGGGGGCTACACCTTC. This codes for CASSPAFGGYTF.

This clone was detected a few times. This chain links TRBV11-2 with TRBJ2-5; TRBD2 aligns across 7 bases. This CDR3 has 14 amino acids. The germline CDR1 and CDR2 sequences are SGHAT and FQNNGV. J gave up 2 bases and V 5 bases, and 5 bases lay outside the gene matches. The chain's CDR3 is CASSRWGGQETQYF. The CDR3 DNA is TGTGCCAGCAGCCGCTGGGGGGGACAAGAGACCCAGTACTTC.

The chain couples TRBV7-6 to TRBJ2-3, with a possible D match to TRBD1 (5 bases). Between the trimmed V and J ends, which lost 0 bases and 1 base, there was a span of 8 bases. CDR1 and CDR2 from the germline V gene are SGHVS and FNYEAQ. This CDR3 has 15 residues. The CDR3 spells CASSLAPQGTDTQYF. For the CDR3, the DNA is TGTGCCAGCAGCTTAGCCCCACAGGGCACAGATACGCAGTATTTT. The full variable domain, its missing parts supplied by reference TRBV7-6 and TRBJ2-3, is GAGVSQSPRYKVTKRGQDVALRCDPISGHVSLYWYRQALGQGPEFLTYFNYEAQQDKSGLPNDRFSAERPEGSISTLTIQRTEQRDSAMYRCASSLAPQGTDTQYFGPGTRLTVL.